The text below deals with one T cell receptor beta chain. This sample is part of a study of cytomegalovirus exposure and HLA in healthy donors. Some clones are missing from TCRdb's copy, which holds only in-frame ones; the method was immunoSEQ multiplex PCR. Of tens of thousands of clones detected, approximately 96% appear once; the ten largest clones hold about 4.2%. The germline V gene has CDR1 SEHNR and CDR2 FQNEAQ (reference sequence). The CDR3 runs to 15 residues. Trimming shortened V by 3 bases and J by 0 bases, and 10 bases separated the two germline ends. The rearrangement joins TRBV7-9 to TRBJ2-3; D is possibly TRBD2 (6 bases). The sequencing input was PBMCs. The clonotype originates from a man between 18 and 35 years old in good health and CMV-seropositive. Written as DNA, the CDR3 is TGTGCCAGCAGCTTTCGGGGGAGAAGCACAGATACGCAGTATTTT. Amino acids: CASSFRGRSTDTQYF.